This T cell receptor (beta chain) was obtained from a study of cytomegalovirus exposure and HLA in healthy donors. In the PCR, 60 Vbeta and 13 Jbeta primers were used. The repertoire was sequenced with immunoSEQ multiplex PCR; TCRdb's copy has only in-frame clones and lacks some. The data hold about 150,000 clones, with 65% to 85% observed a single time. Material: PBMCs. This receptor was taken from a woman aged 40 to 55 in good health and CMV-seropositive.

The CDR3 protein is CASRDTGRETQYF. The CDR3 nucleotides are TGTGCCAGCAGGGACACAGGGCGGGAGACCCAGTACTTC. V and J are TRBV27 and TRBJ2-5; maybe TRBD1 (6 bases). This CDR3 has 13 residues. The germline CDR1 and CDR2 sequences are MNHEY and SMNVEV (reference sequence). V gave up 6 bases and J gave up 5 bases, with 13 bases separating them.